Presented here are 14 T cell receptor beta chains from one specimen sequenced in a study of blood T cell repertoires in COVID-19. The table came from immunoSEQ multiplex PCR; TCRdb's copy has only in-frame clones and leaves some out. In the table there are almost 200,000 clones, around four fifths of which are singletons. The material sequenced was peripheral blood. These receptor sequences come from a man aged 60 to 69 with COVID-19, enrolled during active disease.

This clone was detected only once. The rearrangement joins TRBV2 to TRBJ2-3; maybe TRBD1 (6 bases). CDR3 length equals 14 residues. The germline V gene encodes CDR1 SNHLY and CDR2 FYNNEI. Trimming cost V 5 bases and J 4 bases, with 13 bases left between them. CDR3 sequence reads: CASSPDRMADTQYF. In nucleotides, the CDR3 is TGTGCCAGCAGTCCAGACAGGATGGCAGATACGCAGTATTTT.

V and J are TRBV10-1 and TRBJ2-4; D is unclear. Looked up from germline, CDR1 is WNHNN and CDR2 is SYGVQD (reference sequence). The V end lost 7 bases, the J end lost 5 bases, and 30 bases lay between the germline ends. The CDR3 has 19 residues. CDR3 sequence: CASTHIGDSLVIGQNIQYF. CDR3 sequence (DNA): TGCGCCAGCACACATATTGGAGATAGCTTAGTTATAGGCCAAAACATTCAGTACTTC.

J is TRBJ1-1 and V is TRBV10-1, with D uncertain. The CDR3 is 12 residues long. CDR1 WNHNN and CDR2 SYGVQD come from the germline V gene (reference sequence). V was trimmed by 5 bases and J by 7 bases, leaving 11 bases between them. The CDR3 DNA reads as TGCGCCAGCAGTACTCGACTCGGTGAAGCTTTCTTT. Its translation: CASSTRLGEAFF.

This CDR3 is CASSSLPGVQETQYF. In DNA, the CDR3 is TGTGCCAGCAGCTCCCTCCCGGGGGTACAAGAGACCCAGTACTTC. The chain is built from TRBV7-3 and TRBJ2-5, with D possibly matching TRBD2 (6 bases). CDR1 and CDR2 (germline): SGHTA, FQGTGA. V lost 4 bases and J 2 bases, leaving 14 bases between the germline ends. The CDR3 is 15 amino acids.

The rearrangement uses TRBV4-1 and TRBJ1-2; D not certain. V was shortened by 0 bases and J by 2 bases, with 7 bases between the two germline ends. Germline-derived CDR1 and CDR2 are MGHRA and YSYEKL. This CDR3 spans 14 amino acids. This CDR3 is CASSQEPRNYGYTF. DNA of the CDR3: TGCGCCAGCAGCCAAGAACCCAGGAACTATGGCTACACCTTC.

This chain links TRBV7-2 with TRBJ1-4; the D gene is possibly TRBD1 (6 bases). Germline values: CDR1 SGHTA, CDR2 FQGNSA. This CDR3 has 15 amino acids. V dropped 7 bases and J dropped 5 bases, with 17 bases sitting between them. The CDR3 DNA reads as TGTGCCAGCACTAAAAGGGCAGGGGTCAATGAAAAACTGTTTTTT. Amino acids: CASTKRAGVNEKLFF.

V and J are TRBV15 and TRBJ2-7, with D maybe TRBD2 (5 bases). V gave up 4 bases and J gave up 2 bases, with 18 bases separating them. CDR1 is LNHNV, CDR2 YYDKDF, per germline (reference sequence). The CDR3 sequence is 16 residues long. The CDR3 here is CATSKVLGLPTYEQYF. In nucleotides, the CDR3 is TGTGCCACCAGCAAAGTACTCGGACTGCCAACCTACGAGCAGTACTTC. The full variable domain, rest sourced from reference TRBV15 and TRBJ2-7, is DAMVIQNPRYQVTQFGKPVTLSCSQTLNHNVMYWYQQKSSQAPKLLFHYYDKDFNNEADTPDNFQSRRPNTSFCFLDIRSPGLGDTAMYLCATSKVLGLPTYEQYFGPGTRLTVT.

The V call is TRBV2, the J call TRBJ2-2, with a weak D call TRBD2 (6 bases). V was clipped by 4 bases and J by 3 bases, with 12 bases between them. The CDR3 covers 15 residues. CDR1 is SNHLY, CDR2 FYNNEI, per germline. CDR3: CASSGRLDDTGELFF. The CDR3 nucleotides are TGTGCCAGCAGTGGCAGACTAGATGACACCGGGGAGCTGTTTTTT.

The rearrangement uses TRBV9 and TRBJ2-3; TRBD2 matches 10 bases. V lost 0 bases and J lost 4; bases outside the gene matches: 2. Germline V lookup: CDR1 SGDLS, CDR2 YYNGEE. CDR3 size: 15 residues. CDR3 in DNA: TGTGCCAGCAGCGTAGAGAGCGGGAGGGCAGATACGCAGTATTTT. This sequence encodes CASSVESGRADTQYF.

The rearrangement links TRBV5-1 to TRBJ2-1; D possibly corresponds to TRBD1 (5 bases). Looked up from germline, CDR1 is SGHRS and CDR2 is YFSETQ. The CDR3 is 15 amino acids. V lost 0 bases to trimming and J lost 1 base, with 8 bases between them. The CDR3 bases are TGCGCCAGCAGCTTGGATGGGGCTTCCTACAATGAGCAGTTCTTC. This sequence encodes CASSLDGASYNEQFF.

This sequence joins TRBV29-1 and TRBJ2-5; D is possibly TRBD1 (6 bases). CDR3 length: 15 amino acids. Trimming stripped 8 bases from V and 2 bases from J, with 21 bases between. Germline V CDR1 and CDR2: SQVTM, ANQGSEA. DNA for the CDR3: TGCAGCATCGAAGGGGTGGGGGCGATACAAGAGACCCAGTACTTC. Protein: CSIEGVGAIQETQYF.

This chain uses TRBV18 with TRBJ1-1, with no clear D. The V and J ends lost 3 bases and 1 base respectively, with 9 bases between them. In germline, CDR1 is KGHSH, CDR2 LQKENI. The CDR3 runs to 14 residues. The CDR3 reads CASSPVAPNTEAFF. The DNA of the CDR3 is TGTGCCAGCTCACCGGTGGCCCCGAACACTGAAGCTTTCTTT.

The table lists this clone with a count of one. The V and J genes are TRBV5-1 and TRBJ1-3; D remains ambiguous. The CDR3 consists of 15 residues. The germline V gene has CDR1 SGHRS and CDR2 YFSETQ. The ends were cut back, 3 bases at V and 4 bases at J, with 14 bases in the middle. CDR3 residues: CASSSAPLGGNTIYF. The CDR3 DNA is TGCGCCAGCAGCTCGGCCCCGTTGGGCGGAAACACCATATATTTT.

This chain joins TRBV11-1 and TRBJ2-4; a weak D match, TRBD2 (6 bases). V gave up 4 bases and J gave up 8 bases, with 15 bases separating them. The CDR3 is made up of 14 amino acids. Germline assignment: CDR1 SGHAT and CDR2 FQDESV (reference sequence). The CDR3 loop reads CASSSRDSKDIQYF. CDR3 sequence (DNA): TGTGCCAGCAGCTCTCGGGACTCCAAGGACATTCAGTACTTC.